A selection of T cell receptor beta chains follows, all from one sample in a study of blood T cells in healthy people across ages. TCRdb reprocessed the 5' RACE reads with MiXCR, giving one entry per CDR3 protein. This sample has about 1.4 million distinct CDR3 sequences, with approximately 63% found just once. The sequenced material came from blood. All receptors derive from a man aged 18 to 35 in good health. Each CDR3 is given with its conserved first and last residue. A D gene is named only where the DNA matches it firmly. A clone size is listed for some rows: how often the clone was seen (once, few, many), or a class if it is expanded.

D | J | size | V | DNA | CDR3
TRBD1 | TRBJ1-1 | - | TRBV29-1 | TGCAGCGTTTATCGTCCGGGACAGGGGGCTGAAGCTTTCTTT | CSVYRPGQGAEAFF
- | TRBJ2-2 | - | TRBV5-1 | TGCGCCAGCAGCTTGGCGCAGGGGCTGTTGGCCGGGGAGCTGTTTTTT | CASSLAQGLLAGELFF
- | TRBJ2-3 | - | TRBV9 | TGTGCCAGCAGCGTAGGTTTAGGACAGCGGTACACAGATACGCAGTATTTT | CASSVGLGQRYTDTQYF
TRBD2 | TRBJ2-3 | - | TRBV20-1 | TGCAGTGCTAAGGAGCGGGAGGTTGCTGATACGCAGTATTTT | CSAKEREVADTQYF
TRBD2 | TRBJ2-7 | few | TRBV9 | TGTGCCAGCAGCCCGGGACTACAGAGCTACGAGCAGTACTTC | CASSPGLQSYEQYF
TRBD2 | TRBJ2-2 | - | TRBV5-1 | TGCGCCAGCAGCTTGAGATGGAGCGGGGGAACCACCGGGGAGCTGTTTTTT | CASSLRWSGGTTGELFF
- | TRBJ2-4 | - | TRBV29-1 | TGCAGCGGGGGGGACAAGAACATTCAGTACTTC | CSGGDKNIQYF
- | TRBJ1-2 | - | TRBV7-9 | TGTGCCAGCAGCGGATTGACCGCGATCTATGGCTACACCTTC | CASSGLTAIYGYTF
- | TRBJ1-2 | - | TRBV11-2 | TGTGCCAGCACCTCATGGGGCGATGCGCAGCCCCCGTCGGCTAACTATGGCTACACCTTC | CASTSWGDAQPPSANYGYTF
TRBD1 | TRBJ2-1 | - | TRBV3-1 | TGTGCCAGCAGCCAAGGGACAGGTTTCGATGAGCAGTTCTTC | CASSQGTGFDEQFF
- | TRBJ2-5 | - | TRBV28 | TGTGCCAGCAGTCCCCTCAGCGGAGAAGAGACCCAGTACTTC | CASSPLSGEETQYF
- | TRBJ2-1 | few | TRBV10-3 | TGTGCCATCAGTGAGTCGACGCGTGAGCAGTTCTTC | CAISESTREQFF
- | TRBJ2-6 | many | TRBV30 | TGTGCCTGGAGCACTACCGGGGCCAACGTCCTGACTTTC | CAWSTTGANVLTF
TRBD2 | TRBJ2-3 | few | TRBV5-1 | TGCGCCAGCAGCCTCCGGGGGGTTGATACGCAGTATTTT | CASSLRGVDTQYF
- | TRBJ2-4 | few | TRBV27 | TGTGCCAGCACCCGAACCCTGGACAGTTTAGCCAAAAACATTCAGTACTTC | CASTRTLDSLAKNIQYF
- | TRBJ1-4 | - | TRBV28 | TGTGCCAGCAGTTTAGTTGCGCTGAGGGGGGTTGAAAAACTGTTTTTT | CASSLVALRGVEKLFF
- | TRBJ2-4 | - | TRBV18 | TGTGCCAGCTCACCACCGGGGGAGTTAGCCAAAAACATTCAGTACTTC | CASSPPGELAKNIQYF
TRBD2 | TRBJ2-3 | - | TRBV12-3/TRBV12-4 | TGTGCCAGCAGTCCACTAGCGGGGGGGCATACGCAGTATTTT | CASSPLAGGHTQYF
TRBD2 | TRBJ2-3 | few | TRBV7-2 | TGTGCCAGCAGCCCCCAGGCGGGGGACACAGATACGCAGTATTTT | CASSPQAGDTDTQYF
- | TRBJ2-5 | - | TRBV4-1 | TGCGCCAGCAGCCGGGACGAGGAGACCCAGTACTTC | CASSRDEETQYF
- | TRBJ2-5 | - | TRBV20-1 | TGCAGTGCGGATGTGGGGGCGGGAGAGACCCAGTACTTC | CSADVGAGETQYF
- | TRBJ2-5 | - | TRBV6-5 | TGTGCCAGCAGTTACGACGATGGCCAAGAGACCCAGTACTTC | CASSYDDGQETQYF
TRBD2 | TRBJ2-1 | - | TRBV7-6 | TGTGCCAGCAGCTTTAGCGGGGGGGACAATGAGCAGTTCTTC | CASSFSGGDNEQFF
TRBD1 | TRBJ1-1 | - | TRBV29-1 | TGCAGCGTTGCATTGGGACAGAGAAACACTAAAGCTTTCTTT | CSVALGQRNTKAFF
- | TRBJ2-5 | - | TRBV28 | TGTGCCAGCAGTTTTATGGGGCCGGAGACCCAGTACTTC | CASSFMGPETQYF
- | TRBJ2-7 | few | TRBV3-1 | TGTGCCAGCAGCCTAAAGCGGGTGCCAGTAACCGAGCAGTACTTC | CASSLKRVPVTEQYF
TRBD1 | TRBJ2-7 | - | TRBV20-1 | TGCAGTACTAGAGACGTACAGGGGGCGGACCCCTACGAGCAGTACTTC | CSTRDVQGADPYEQYF
TRBD1 | TRBJ1-2 | - | TRBV29-1 | TGCAGCGTCTCCTGGGGCAGGGGGCTCAATACCTATGGCTACACCTTC | CSVSWGRGLNTYGYTF
- | TRBJ2-7 | few | TRBV6-6 | TGTGCCAGCGCCGGGACAATGCACGAGCAGTACTTC | CASAGTMHEQYF
- | TRBJ1-2 | - | TRBV7-2 | TGTGCCAGCAGCCGGGATGTACTACTAGTGGGCTACACCTTC | CASSRDVLLVGYTF
- | TRBJ1-1 | - | TRBV3-1 | TGTGCCAGCAGCCAGGAAGCAATTGGAGCTGAAGCTTTCTTT | CASSQEAIGAEAFF
- | TRBJ2-1 | - | TRBV13 | TGTGCCAGCAGCCCGGGTGGGCAAGGACGATACAATGAACAGTTCTTC | CASSPGGQGRYNEQFF
- | TRBJ2-3 | few | TRBV11-2 | TGTGCCAGCAACCTCAATAGAGGCACAGATACGCAGTATTTT | CASNLNRGTDTQYF
TRBD1 | TRBJ2-7 | few | TRBV4-1 | TGCGCCAGCAGCCACGTGCAGGGGGACGAGCAGTACTTC | CASSHVQGDEQYF
- | TRBJ2-3 | - | TRBV12-3/TRBV12-4 | TGTGCCAGCAGTGTCTGGACAGATACGCAGTATTTT | CASSVWTDTQYF
- | TRBJ2-5 | - | TRBV11-2 | TGTGCCAGCAGCTCCCTCACAGGGAAAGAGACCCAGTACTTC | CASSSLTGKETQYF
TRBD1 | TRBJ1-1 | few | TRBV13 | TGTGCCAGCAGCGTCCGGGACAGTTTGTTGAACACTGAAGCTTTCTTT | CASSVRDSLLNTEAFF
- | TRBJ2-3 | - | TRBV24-1 | TGTGCCACCTACGGGACAAGCACAGATACGCAGTATTTT | CATYGTSTDTQYF
TRBD1 | TRBJ1-2 | - | TRBV7-2 | TGTGCCAGCAGCCAGGGACAGGTGCTGGGCTACACCTTC | CASSQGQVLGYTF
TRBD2 | TRBJ2-3 | - | TRBV24-1 | TGTGCCACCAGTGATCTAGCTAGCGGGGGGCCCTCAGATACGCAGTATTTT | CATSDLASGGPSDTQYF
- | TRBJ2-6 | - | TRBV2 | TGTGCCAGCACCGTATGGGGACCCTCTGGGGCCAACGTCCTGACTTTC | CASTVWGPSGANVLTF
TRBD2 | TRBJ2-5 | few | TRBV7-2 | TGTGCCAGCAGCTTAGTAGCAGAAGGACTAGCTCTTAAGGAGACCCAGTACTTC | CASSLVAEGLALKETQYF